Listed here are 28 T cell receptor beta chains from one sample, sequenced in a study of T cell responses to AZD1222 COVID-19 vaccine (dated by TCRdb to the early 2020s). According to the study, the label for this sample's time point signals: about 28 days (+/-7) after the second vaccine dose. Libraries came from the immunoSEQ multiplex PCR assay. Not all clones reach the TCRdb copy of this immuneACCESS table, which keeps in-frame sequences only. Checked studies attribute under half of the gap to unresolved V genes and leave the rest unexplained. The sample table records around 91,000 clones; about nine tenths of these occur just once. The leading ten clones occupy 6.5% to 10% of the sample. This specimen consisted of peripheral blood, obtained 28 days after the second AZD1222 dose. All receptors come from an adult who received the AZD1222 COVID-19 vaccine.

This chain connects TRBV24-1 to TRBJ2-7; D may be TRBD2 (7 bases). The germline CDR1 and CDR2 sequences are KGHDR and SFDVKD. The CDR3 length is 15 residues. Trimming removed 3 bases from V and 3 bases from J, with 14 bases in between. CDR3 sequence (DNA): TGTGCCACCAGTGATGCAGGGGAGGGAGACTACGAGCAGTACTTC. Translated: CATSDAGEGDYEQYF.

The rearrangement joins TRBV28 to TRBJ2-7; 7 positions match TRBD1. V lost 6 bases and J lost 7; bases outside the gene matches: 9. Germline CDR1 reads MDHEN; CDR2 reads SYDVKM. This CDR3 spans 13 amino acids. The CDR3 DNA is TGTGCCAGCAGCCCGGGACAGCCTTCAGAGCAGTACTTC. Its translation: CASSPGQPSEQYF.

The genes are TRBV7-9 and TRBJ1-5; D call uncertain. Germline CDR1 is SEHNR and CDR2 is FQNEAQ (reference sequence). This CDR3 has 14 residues. Between the trimmed V and J ends, which lost 3 bases and 3 bases, there was a span of 9 bases. For the CDR3, the DNA is TGTGCCAGCAGCTTCTCGTCTCTCAATCAGCCCCAGCATTTT. As protein: CASSFSSLNQPQHF.

The chain recombines TRBV7-9 with TRBJ2-1, with 9 bases fitting TRBD2. This CDR3 comprises 17 residues. Germline trimming cut 0 bases from V and 1 base from J; bases unmatched to any gene: 4. CDR1 is SEHNR and CDR2 is FQNEAQ in the germline V gene (reference sequence). The CDR3 here is CASSLARTSGSYNEQFF. As DNA, the CDR3 is TGTGCCAGCAGCTTAGCGCGAACTAGCGGGTCCTACAATGAGCAGTTCTTC. Full variable domain (remainder filled in from reference TRBV7-9 and TRBJ2-1): DTGVSQNPRHKITKRGQNVTFRCDPISEHNRLYWYRQTLGQGPEFLTYFQNEAQLEKSRLLSDRFSAERPKGSFSTLEIQRTEQGDSAMYLCASSLARTSGSYNEQFFGPGTRLTVL.

This clone was seen a handful of times. The chain joins TRBV6-5 to TRBJ1-4, with unresolved D. The CDR3 totals 13 residues. Per the germline V gene, CDR1 is MNHEY and CDR2 is SVGAGI. Trimming pared 10 bases from V and 7 bases from J, leaving 16 bases between. The CDR3: CAIFKGGSEKLFF. CDR3 nucleotide sequence: TGTGCCATATTCAAAGGAGGTTCTGAAAAACTGTTTTTT.

The rearrangement links TRBV27 to TRBJ1-2; D unclear. The CDR3 totals 14 residues. Germline-derived CDR1 and CDR2 are MNHEY and SMNVEV (reference sequence). Trimming pared 6 bases from V and 8 bases from J, leaving 19 bases between. CDR3 DNA: TGTGCCAGCAGCGCGAGCCAGGCGTACCGAGGCTACACCTTC. Encoded protein: CASSASQAYRGYTF.

The chain carries TRBV7-8 and TRBJ1-2, with unresolved D. V was cut by 1 base and J by 4 bases, with 16 bases left in between. Germline V gene lookup returns CDR1 SGHVS and CDR2 FQNEAQ. The CDR3 loop spans 16 amino acids. CDR3 amino acids: CASSLDRFEARYGYTF. The CDR3 DNA follows: TGTGCCAGCAGCTTAGATAGATTTGAGGCCCGCTATGGCTACACCTTC.

This chain links TRBV6-2 or TRBV6-3 with TRBJ2-3; D unclear. With 5 bases removed from V and 2 bases from J, the gap between germline ends came to 2 bases. The CDR3 loop spans 11 amino acids. CDR1 is MNHEY and CDR2 is SVGEGT in the germline V gene. In DNA, the CDR3 is TGTGCCAGCAGTGACACAGATACGCAGTATTTT. It translates to CASSDTDTQYF.

The CDR3 here is CASSLGVLPGYEQYF. The CDR3 DNA is TGTGCCAGCAGCTTAGGTGTTCTGCCGGGCTACGAGCAGTACTTC. The J gene is TRBJ2-7, the V gene TRBV7-2; no reliable D call. This CDR3 has 15 residues. V was pared by 1 base and J by 3 bases, with 13 bases between. Germline assignment: CDR1 SGHTA and CDR2 FQGNSA.

The chain combines TRBV5-6 with TRBJ2-7; a possible D gene is TRBD2 (5 bases). V was clipped by 4 bases and J by 6 bases, with 14 bases between them. The CDR3 spans 13 residues. Germline V gene sequence: CDR1 SGHDT, CDR2 YYEEEE. The CDR3 DNA sequence: TGTGCCAGCAGCCCCGGAGGCTTTCGCGAGCAGTACTTC. Translated, it gives CASSPGGFREQYF.

This clone was seen a few times. The V and J genes are TRBV7-8 and TRBJ1-4, with TRBD1 matching over 7 bases. The CDR3 spans 14 residues. The germline V gene encodes CDR1 SGHVS and CDR2 FQNEAQ. V lost 5 bases, J lost 5 bases, and 5 bases stayed unmatched. CDR3 nucleotide sequence: TGTGCCAGCAGCCTAGGACAGGCCAATGAAAAACTGTTTTTT. This encodes CASSLGQANEKLFF.

The J gene is TRBJ1-3, the V gene TRBV11-3, with D hard to call. V lost 3 bases and J lost 4, with 7 bases in between. From germline, CDR1 is SGHNT and CDR2 YENEEA. The CDR3 length is 13 residues. The chain's CDR3 is CASSFQFGNTIYF. The CDR3 nucleotides read TGTGCCAGCAGCTTCCAGTTCGGAAACACCATATATTTT. The full variable domain, completed using reference TRBV11-3 and TRBJ1-3, is EAGVVQSPRYKIIEKKQPVAFWCNPISGHNTLYWYLQNLGQGPELLIRYENEEAVDDSQLPKDRFSAERLKGVDSTLKIQPAELGDSAVYLCASSFQFGNTIYFGEGSWLTVV.

The rearrangement joins TRBV4-1 to TRBJ1-6, with D unclear. Germline CDR1 is MGHRA and CDR2 is YSYEKL. V lost 5 bases to trimming and J lost 5 bases, with 13 bases between them. There are 15 residues in the CDR3. The CDR3 region is CASSSRGGDNSPLHF. Here the CDR3 DNA reads TGCGCCAGCAGCTCACGAGGAGGAGATAATTCACCCCTCCACTTT.

This chain connects TRBV11-2 to TRBJ2-1; TRBD1 might be the D (7 bases). The germline V gene encodes CDR1 SGHAT and CDR2 FQNNGV. This CDR3 is 18 amino acids long. Trimming left V 6 bases short and J 0 bases short, with 21 bases between. CDR3 DNA sequence: TGTGCCAGCAGACCCCCACTCAGGGGGGTTGGCTCCTACAATGAGCAGTTCTTC. This codes for CASRPPLRGVGSYNEQFF. Full variable domain (rest looked up from reference TRBV11-2 and TRBJ2-1): EAGVAQSPRYKIIEKRQSVAFWCNPISGHATLYWYQQILGQGPKLLIQFQNNGVVDDSQLPKDRFSAERLKGVDSTLKIQPAKLEDSAVYLCASRPPLRGVGSYNEQFFGPGTRLTVL.

The rearrangement uses TRBV14 and TRBJ2-7; no clear D gene. CDR3 size: 13 residues. Trimming stripped 0 bases from V and 6 bases from J, with 9 bases between. From germline, CDR1 is SGHDN and CDR2 FVKESK. Here the CDR3 DNA reads TGTGCCAGCAGCCAAGATATTCCGGCCGAGCAGTACTTC. Translating it yields CASSQDIPAEQYF.

Here the CDR3 DNA reads TGTGCCAGCAGCCCTACCGCTAGGGGAACCGGGGAGCTGTTTTTT. Translation gives CASSPTARGTGELFF. V usage is TRBV7-9 and J usage is TRBJ2-2; the D gene is possibly TRBD1 (5 bases). The CDR3 has 15 amino acids. CDR1 and CDR2 (germline): SEHNR, FQNEAQ (reference sequence). With 5 bases removed from V and 5 bases from J, the gap between germline ends came to 15 bases.

The J gene is TRBJ2-6, the V gene TRBV6-2 or TRBV6-3; TRBD1 might be the D (5 bases). Germline V gene sequence: CDR1 MNHEY, CDR2 SVGEGT. V lost 2 bases and J lost 4, with 9 bases in between. CDR3 size: 15 residues. CDR3 in amino acids: CASSYRGSGANVLTF. Written as DNA, the CDR3 is TGTGCCAGCAGTTACAGGGGATCCGGGGCCAACGTCCTGACTTTC.

This chain uses TRBV6-5 with TRBJ2-2, with no clear D. Trimming shortened V by 0 bases and J by 4 bases, and 6 bases separated the two germline ends. CDR1 and CDR2 from the germline V gene are MNHEY and SVGAGI. This CDR3 is built from 14 residues. DNA of the CDR3: TGTGCCAGCAGTTACTCAGACGGCACCGGGGAGCTGTTTTTT. This codes for CASSYSDGTGELFF.

Of note for this clone: Other nucleotide sequences from this sample produce the same CDR3. J is TRBJ1-5 and V is TRBV7-9; D ambiguous. From germline, CDR1 is SEHNR and CDR2 FQNEAQ (reference sequence). The CDR3 loop spans 13 amino acids. V was pared by 5 bases and J by 5 bases, with 10 bases between. The CDR3 bases are TGTGCCAGCAGCCTTGGCCAGGATCAGCCCCAGCATTTT. Translation: CASSLGQDQPQHF.

The chain has TRBV19 and TRBJ1-5; D unclear. The germline V and J ends were trimmed by 3 bases and 3 bases, with 12 bases remaining between them. CDR3 length: 15 amino acids. Germline V gene lookup returns CDR1 LNHDA and CDR2 SQIVND (reference sequence). CDR3 bases: TGTGCCAGTAGTATTTGGCCGAACGTCAATCAGCCCCAGCATTTT. Translated: CASSIWPNVNQPQHF. The full variable domain, in which reference TRBV19 and TRBJ1-5 provide the parts outside the CDR3, is DGGITQSPKYLFRKEGQNVTLSCEQNLNHDAMYWYRQDPGQGLRLIYYSQIVNDFQKGDIAEGYSVSREKKESFPLTVTSAQKNPTAFYLCASSIWPNVNQPQHFGDGTRLSIL.

The chain recombines TRBV6-6 with TRBJ2-5, with D tentatively TRBD1 (6 bases). There are 14 residues in the CDR3. From germline, CDR1 is MNHNY and CDR2 SVGAGI (reference sequence). V gave up 6 bases and J gave up 4 bases, with 15 bases separating them. Written as DNA, the CDR3 is TGTGCCAGCAGCCCAATTAGAGGGGGAGAGACCCAGTACTTC. Protein product: CASSPIRGGETQYF.

This clone was seen more than once but under ten times. V and J are TRBV27 and TRBJ2-5, with a tentative D call TRBD1 (8 bases). Germline CDR1 reads MNHEY; CDR2 reads SMNVEV (reference sequence). Trimming stripped 5 bases from V and 5 bases from J, with 15 bases between. The CDR3 extends over 14 amino acids. The CDR3 loop reads CASSTHRGGETQYF. CDR3 sequence (DNA): TGTGCCAGCAGTACCCACAGGGGGGGCGAGACCCAGTACTTC.

This clone was seen once. This chain joins TRBV7-9 and TRBJ2-1, with D possibly matching TRBD2 (6 bases). Germline V gene sequence: CDR1 SEHNR, CDR2 FQNEAQ (reference sequence). V gave up 5 bases and J gave up 7 bases, with 18 bases separating them. The CDR3 has 15 residues. CDR3 coding DNA: TGTGCCAGCAGCCTGTCCGAGACTAGAGCGAATGAGCAGTTCTTC. It is translated as CASSLSETRANEQFF.

This chain joins TRBV25-1 and TRBJ1-2; 10 nucleotides match TRBD1. Germline V gene sequence: CDR1 MGHDK, CDR2 SYGVNS. This CDR3 has 15 amino acids. Trimming removed 1 base from V and 8 bases from J; junction bases left unmatched: 7. The DNA for the CDR3 is TGTGCCAGCAGTGAATCCGGGACAGGGGTGGTCGGCTACACCTTC. Translation: CASSESGTGVVGYTF.

The chain uses TRBV7-9 and TRBJ1-1, with 7 positions matching TRBD1. This CDR3 comprises 15 residues. J was trimmed by 0 bases and V by 5 bases; bases with no gene match: 6. Germline V lookup: CDR1 SEHNR, CDR2 FQNEAQ (reference sequence). In nucleotides, the CDR3 is TGTGCCAGCAGCAACAGGGGACGAATGAACACTGAAGCTTTCTTT. Translating it yields CASSNRGRMNTEAFF.

The gene calls are TRBV29-1 and TRBJ2-7; D is uncertain. Looked up from germline, CDR1 is SQVTM and CDR2 is ANQGSEA. The V end was cut by 4 bases, the J end by 0 bases, with 7 bases between. The CDR3 has 12 amino acids. The CDR3 nucleotides read TGCAGCGTTGGCCAGCCCTCCTACGAGCAGTACTTC. Translating it yields CSVGQPSYEQYF.

The genes are TRBV19 and TRBJ1-5, with 8 nucleotides matching TRBD1. The V gene's germline CDR1 is LNHDA and CDR2 SQIVND (reference sequence). This CDR3 spans 14 amino acids. V was clipped by 7 bases and J by 6 bases; unmatched bases: 8. The CDR3 loop reads CASIKDRDGQPQHF. The CDR3, as DNA: TGTGCCAGTATCAAGGACAGGGACGGTCAGCCCCAGCATTTT.

The V and J genes are TRBV15 and TRBJ2-7; 13 bases agree with TRBD2. J lost 4 bases, V lost 5 bases, and 5 bases had no gene match. CDR3 length equals 15 residues. Germline V lookup: CDR1 LNHNV, CDR2 YYDKDF (reference sequence). The CDR3 DNA reads as TGTGCCACCAGCCTAGGGACTAGCGGGGCATACGAGCAGTACTTC. The encoded protein is CATSLGTSGAYEQYF.